Below, one T cell receptor beta chain is given with its context. As yet, its antigen is unknown. The junction departs from germline at one end; a sequencing error may be responsible. This sample was included in a study of T cell repertoires in cytomegalovirus infection. Study context: Public TCR beta signatures marked donors with CMV infection and the matching HLA. Study results and limitations: It was HLA-C-restricted CMV-specific TCR beta clonotypes that dominated the response ex vivo. Identification of carriers of CMV plus the relevant HLA was performed using cumulative public TCR beta family frequency.

Per germline, CDR1 MNHEY and CDR2 SVGEGT. The CDR3 is 15 amino acids. A single record per CDR3 protein comes from TCRdb applying MiXCR to the reads. The sample has about 240,000 distinct CDR3 sequences; 9% to 15% are singletons. The gene calls are TRBV6-2 or TRBV6-3 and TRBJ1-6; D is perhaps TRBD1 (6 bases). The TCR comes from a human donor in good health (CMV status not recorded). Some clones in this sample may be carry-over from other donors' samples. The sequenced material came from PBMCs. The CDR3 sequence is CAGRLQGADNSPLHF. The CDR3 DNA follows: TGTGCCGGCAGACTACAGGGAGCCGATAATTCACCCCTCCACTTT.